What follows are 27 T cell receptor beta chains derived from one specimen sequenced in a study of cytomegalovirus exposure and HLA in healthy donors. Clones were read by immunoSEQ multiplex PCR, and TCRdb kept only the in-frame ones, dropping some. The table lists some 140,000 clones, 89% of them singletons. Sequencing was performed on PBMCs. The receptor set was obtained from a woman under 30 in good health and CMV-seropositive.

The CDR3 is CASSLDRVDYGYTF. The CDR3 bases are TGTGCCAGCAGTTTAGACAGGGTTGACTATGGCTACACCTTC. The rearrangement links TRBV28 to TRBJ1-2, with 7 positions matching TRBD1. From germline, CDR1 is MDHEN and CDR2 SYDVKM. CDR3 length: 14 residues. Unmatched junction bases numbered 3, after V lost 2 bases and J lost 3 bases.

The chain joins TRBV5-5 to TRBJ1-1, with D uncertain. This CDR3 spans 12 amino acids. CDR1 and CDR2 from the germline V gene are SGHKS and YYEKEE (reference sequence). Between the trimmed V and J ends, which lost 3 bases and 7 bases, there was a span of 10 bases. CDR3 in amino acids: CASSSSGYEAFF. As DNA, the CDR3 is TGTGCCAGCAGCTCCTCGGGTTATGAAGCTTTCTTT.

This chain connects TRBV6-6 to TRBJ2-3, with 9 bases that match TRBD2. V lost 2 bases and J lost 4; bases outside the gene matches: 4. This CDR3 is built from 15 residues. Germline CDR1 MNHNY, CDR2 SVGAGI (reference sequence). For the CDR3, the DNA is TGTGCCAGCAGTTACGTGCGGGGGGGCGCAGATACGCAGTATTTT. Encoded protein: CASSYVRGGADTQYF.

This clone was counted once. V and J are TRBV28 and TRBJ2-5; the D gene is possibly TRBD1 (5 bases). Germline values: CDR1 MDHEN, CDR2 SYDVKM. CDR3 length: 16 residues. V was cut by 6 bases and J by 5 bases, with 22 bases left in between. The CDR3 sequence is CASSVGGVRARETQYF. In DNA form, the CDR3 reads TGTGCCAGCAGCGTGGGCGGCGTCAGGGCGAGGGAGACCCAGTACTTC.

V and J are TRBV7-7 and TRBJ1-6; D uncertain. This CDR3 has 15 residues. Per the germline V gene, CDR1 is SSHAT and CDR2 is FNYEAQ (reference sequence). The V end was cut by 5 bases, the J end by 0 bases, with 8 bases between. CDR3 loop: CASSMRGSYNSPLHF. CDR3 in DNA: TGTGCCAGCAGCATGAGAGGCTCCTATAATTCACCCCTCCACTTT.

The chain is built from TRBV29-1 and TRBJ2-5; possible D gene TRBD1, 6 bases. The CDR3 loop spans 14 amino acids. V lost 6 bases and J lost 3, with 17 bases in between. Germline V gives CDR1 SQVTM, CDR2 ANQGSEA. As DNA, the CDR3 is TGCAGCGTCCAGGGGATGGCCCTTAAAGAGACCCAGTACTTC. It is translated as CSVQGMALKETQYF.

The CDR3 loop reads CASNFHSGGDSYEQYF. The CDR3 DNA reads TGTGCCAGCAACTTTCACTCGGGGGGCGACTCCTACGAGCAGTACTTC. V and J are TRBV7-2 and TRBJ2-7; maybe TRBD2 (7 bases). CDR3 size: 16 residues. The V end was cut by 7 bases, the J end by 0 bases, with 19 bases between. Per the germline V gene, CDR1 is SGHTA and CDR2 is FQGNSA.

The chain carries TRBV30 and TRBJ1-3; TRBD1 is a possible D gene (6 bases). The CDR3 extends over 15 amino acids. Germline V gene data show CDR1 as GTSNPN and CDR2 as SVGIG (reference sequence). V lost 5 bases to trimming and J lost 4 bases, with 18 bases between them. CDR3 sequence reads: CAWSAPGVSGNTIYF. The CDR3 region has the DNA TGTGCCTGGTCGGCCCCAGGGGTTTCAGGAAACACCATATATTTT.

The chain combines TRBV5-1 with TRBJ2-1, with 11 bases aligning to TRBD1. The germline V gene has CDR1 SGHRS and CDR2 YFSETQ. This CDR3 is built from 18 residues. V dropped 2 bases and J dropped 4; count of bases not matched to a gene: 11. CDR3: CASSFSETGTGGYNEQFF. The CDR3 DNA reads TGCGCCAGCAGCTTCTCAGAAACCGGGACAGGGGGGTACAATGAGCAGTTCTTC.

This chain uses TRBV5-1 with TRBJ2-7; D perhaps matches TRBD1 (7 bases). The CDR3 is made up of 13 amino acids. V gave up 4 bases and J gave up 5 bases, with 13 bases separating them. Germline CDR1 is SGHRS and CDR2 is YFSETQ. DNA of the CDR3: TGCGCCAGCAGCCGCGGGACAGTCCACGAGCAGTACTTC. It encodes CASSRGTVHEQYF.

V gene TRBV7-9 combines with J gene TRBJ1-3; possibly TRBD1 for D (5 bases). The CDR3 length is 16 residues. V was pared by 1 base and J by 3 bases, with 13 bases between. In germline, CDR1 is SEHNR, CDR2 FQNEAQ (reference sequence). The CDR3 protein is CASSLVLGGNGNTIYF. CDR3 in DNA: TGTGCCAGCAGCTTAGTGTTGGGGGGAAATGGAAACACCATATATTTT.

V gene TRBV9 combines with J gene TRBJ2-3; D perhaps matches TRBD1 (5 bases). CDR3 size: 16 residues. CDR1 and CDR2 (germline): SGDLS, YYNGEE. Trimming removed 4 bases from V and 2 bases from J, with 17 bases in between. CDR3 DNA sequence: TGTGCCAGCAGCTTTTTTATTTCGGACAACACAGATACGCAGTATTTT. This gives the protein CASSFFISDNTDTQYF.

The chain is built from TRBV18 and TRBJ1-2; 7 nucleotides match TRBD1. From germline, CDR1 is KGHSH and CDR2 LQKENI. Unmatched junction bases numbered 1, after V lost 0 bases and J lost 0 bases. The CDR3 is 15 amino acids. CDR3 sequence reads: CASSPPQGPNYGYTF. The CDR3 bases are TGTGCCAGCTCACCACCACAGGGGCCTAACTATGGCTACACCTTC.

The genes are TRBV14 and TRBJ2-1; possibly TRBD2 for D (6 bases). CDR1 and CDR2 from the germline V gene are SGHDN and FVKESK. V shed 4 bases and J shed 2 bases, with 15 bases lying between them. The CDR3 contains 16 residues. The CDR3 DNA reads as TGTGCCAGCAGCCGGAACCTAGCGACCACCTACAATGAGCAGTTCTTC. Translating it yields CASSRNLATTYNEQFF.

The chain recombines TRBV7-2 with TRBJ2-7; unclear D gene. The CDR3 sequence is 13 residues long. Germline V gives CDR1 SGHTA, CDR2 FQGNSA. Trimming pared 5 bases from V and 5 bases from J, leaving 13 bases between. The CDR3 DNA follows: TGTGCCAGCAGCCCCCCGAGGAAGGACGAGCAGTACTTC. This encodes CASSPPRKDEQYF.

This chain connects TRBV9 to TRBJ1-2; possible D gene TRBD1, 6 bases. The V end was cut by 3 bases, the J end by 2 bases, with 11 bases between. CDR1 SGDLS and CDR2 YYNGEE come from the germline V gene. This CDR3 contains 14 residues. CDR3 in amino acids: CASSALTGNYGYTF. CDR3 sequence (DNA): TGTGCCAGCAGCGCATTGACAGGCAACTATGGCTACACCTTC.

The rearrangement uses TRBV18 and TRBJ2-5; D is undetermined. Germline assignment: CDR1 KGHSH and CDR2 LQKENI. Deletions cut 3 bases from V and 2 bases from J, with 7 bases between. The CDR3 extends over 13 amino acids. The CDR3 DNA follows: TGTGCCAGCTCACCGGGCATTCAAGAGACCCAGTACTTC. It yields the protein CASSPGIQETQYF.

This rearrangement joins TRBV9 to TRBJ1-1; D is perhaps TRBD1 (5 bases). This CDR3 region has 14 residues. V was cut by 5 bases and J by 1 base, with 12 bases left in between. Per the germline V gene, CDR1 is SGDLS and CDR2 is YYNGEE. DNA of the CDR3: TGTGCCAGCAGGCGCGGACAATCGAACACTGAAGCTTTCTTT. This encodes CASRRGQSNTEAFF.

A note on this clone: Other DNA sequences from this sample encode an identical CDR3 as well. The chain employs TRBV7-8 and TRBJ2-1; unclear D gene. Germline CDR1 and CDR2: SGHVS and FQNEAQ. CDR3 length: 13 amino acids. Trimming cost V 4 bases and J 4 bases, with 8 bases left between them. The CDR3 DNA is TGTGCCAGCAGCTCAACAGAGTACAATGAGCAGTTCTTC. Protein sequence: CASSSTEYNEQFF.

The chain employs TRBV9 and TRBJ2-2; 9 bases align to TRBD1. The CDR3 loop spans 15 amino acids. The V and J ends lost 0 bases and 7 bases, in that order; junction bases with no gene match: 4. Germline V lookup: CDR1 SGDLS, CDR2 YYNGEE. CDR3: CASSVGTGVSGELFF. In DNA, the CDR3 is TGTGCCAGCAGCGTAGGGACAGGGGTTAGCGGGGAGCTGTTTTTT. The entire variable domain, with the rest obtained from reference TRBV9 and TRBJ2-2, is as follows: DSGVTQTPKHLITATGQRVTLRCSPRSGDLSVYWYQQSLDQGLQFLIQYYNGEERAKGNILERFSAQQFPDLHSELNLSSLELGDSALYFCASSVGTGVSGELFFGEGSRLTVL.

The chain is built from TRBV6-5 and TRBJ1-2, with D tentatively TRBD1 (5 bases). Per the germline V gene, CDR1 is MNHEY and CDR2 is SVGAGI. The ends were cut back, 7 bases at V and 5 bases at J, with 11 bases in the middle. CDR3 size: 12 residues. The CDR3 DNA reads TGTGCCAGCACCCTCCAGGGTTATGGCTACACCTTC. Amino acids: CASTLQGYGYTF.

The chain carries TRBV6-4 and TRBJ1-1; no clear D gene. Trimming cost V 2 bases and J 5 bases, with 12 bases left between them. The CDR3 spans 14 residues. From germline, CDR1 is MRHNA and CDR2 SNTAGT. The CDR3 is CASSDNSYATEAFF. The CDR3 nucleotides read TGTGCCAGCAGTGACAACTCTTATGCAACTGAAGCTTTCTTT.

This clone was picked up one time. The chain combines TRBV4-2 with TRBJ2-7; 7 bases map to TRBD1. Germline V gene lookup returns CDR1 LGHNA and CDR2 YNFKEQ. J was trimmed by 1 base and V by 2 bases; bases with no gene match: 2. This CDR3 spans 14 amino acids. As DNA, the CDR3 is TGTGCCAGCAGCCAATACAGGGGATCCTACGAGCAGTACTTC. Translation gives CASSQYRGSYEQYF.

The CDR3, as DNA: TGTGCCAGCAGCGTAGCTAGAGGGGGGGGCACTGAAGCTTTCTTT. Translated: CASSVARGGGTEAFF. The chain couples TRBV9 to TRBJ1-1; D is possibly TRBD1 (6 bases). V was clipped by 0 bases and J by 4 bases, with 13 bases between them. Germline V gives CDR1 SGDLS, CDR2 YYNGEE. CDR3 size: 15 residues.

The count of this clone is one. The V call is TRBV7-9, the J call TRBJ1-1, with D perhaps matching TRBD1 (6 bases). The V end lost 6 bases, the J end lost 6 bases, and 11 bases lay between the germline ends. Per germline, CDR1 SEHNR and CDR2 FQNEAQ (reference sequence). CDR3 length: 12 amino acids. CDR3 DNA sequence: TGTGCCAGCAGGCCTACAGGGCCTGAAGCTTTCTTT. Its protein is CASRPTGPEAFF.

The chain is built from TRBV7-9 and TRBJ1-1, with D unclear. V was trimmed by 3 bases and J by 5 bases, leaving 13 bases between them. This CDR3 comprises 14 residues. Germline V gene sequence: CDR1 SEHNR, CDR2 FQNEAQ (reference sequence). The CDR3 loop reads CASSFGGVRTEAFF. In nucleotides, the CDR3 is TGTGCCAGCAGCTTTGGCGGGGTTCGGACTGAAGCTTTCTTT.

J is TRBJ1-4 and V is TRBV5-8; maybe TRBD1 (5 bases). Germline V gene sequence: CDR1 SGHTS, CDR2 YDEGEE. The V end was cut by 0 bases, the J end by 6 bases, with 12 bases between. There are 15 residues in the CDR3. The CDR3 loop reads CASSLGQGGYEKLFF. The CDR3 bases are TGTGCCAGCAGCTTGGGTCAGGGCGGCTATGAAAAACTGTTTTTT.